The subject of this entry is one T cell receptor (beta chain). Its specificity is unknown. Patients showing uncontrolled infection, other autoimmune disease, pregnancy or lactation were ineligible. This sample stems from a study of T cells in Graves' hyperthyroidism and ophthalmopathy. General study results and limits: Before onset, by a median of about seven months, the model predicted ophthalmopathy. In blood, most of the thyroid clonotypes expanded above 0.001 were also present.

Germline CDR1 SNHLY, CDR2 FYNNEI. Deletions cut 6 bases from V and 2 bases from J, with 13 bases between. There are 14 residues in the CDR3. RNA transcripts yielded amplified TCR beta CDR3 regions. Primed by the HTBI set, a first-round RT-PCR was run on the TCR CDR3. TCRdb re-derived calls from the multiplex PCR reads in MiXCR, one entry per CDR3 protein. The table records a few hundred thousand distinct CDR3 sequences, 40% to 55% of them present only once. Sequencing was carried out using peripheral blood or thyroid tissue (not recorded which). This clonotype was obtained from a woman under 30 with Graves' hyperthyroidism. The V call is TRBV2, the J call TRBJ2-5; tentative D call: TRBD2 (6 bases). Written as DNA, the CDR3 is TGTGCCAGCAGCCCGGCGGCGGGACAAGAGACCCAGTACTTC. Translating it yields CASSPAAGQETQYF.